Following are 24 T cell receptor beta chains from one sample sequenced in a study of blood T cells in healthy people across ages. Sample-barcoded 5' priming and a J-beta primer mix drove a second PCR of roughly 6 to 12 cycles. One entry per CDR3 protein, called by TCRdb with MiXCR from the 5' RACE reads. Among about 580,000 distinct CDR3 sequences, 40% to 50% were seen once, and the ten largest hold around 23%. What was sequenced was blood. All receptors come from a man at least 80 years old in good health.

This clonotype was detected only a few times. The genes are TRBV7-2 and TRBJ2-5; 7 nucleotides align to TRBD2. V was clipped by 5 bases and J by 3 bases; unmatched bases: 6. Germline V lookup: CDR1 SGHTA, CDR2 FQGNSA. CDR3 length: 14 residues. CDR3 coding DNA: TGTGCCAGCAGCCTGGCCGGGACTAAAGAGACCCAGTACTTC. It encodes CASSLAGTKETQYF.

The V call is TRBV5-1, the J call TRBJ2-5; 8 nucleotides agree with TRBD1. With the DNA end fitting TRBJ2-7 better, the J assignment may be wrong. CDR3 size: 14 residues. Per germline, CDR1 SGHRS and CDR2 YFSETQ. The chain's CDR3 is CASSLTLTGDEQYF. The CDR3 region has the DNA TGCGCCAGCAGCTTGACTCTGACAGGGGACGAGCAGTACTTC.

Of note for this clonotype: Germline is not matched at one junction end, which may reflect a read error. The V call is TRBV7-6, the J call TRBJ2-1; 9 bases are shared with TRBD1. The CDR3 has 17 amino acids. Germline CDR1 and CDR2: SGHVS and FNYEAQ. CDR3 in amino acids: CVSSLGAVNRGQNEQFF. The CDR3 coding sequence is TGTGTCAGCAGCTTAGGGGCGGTCAACAGGGGGCAAAATGAGCAGTTCTTC.

Points on this clonotype: A read error may be the cause here, since a much bigger clone is one base away. CDR3 in amino acids: CASSNRAETQYF. CDR3 in DNA: TGTGCCAGCAGCAACAGGGCGGAGACCCAGTACTTC. V gene TRBV21-1 combines with J gene TRBJ2-7; the table's D call, TRBD1, has no DNA check behind it. The assigned J gene may be wrong: the sequence end matches TRBJ2-5 better. TRBV21-1 is reported as a pseudogene. CDR3 size: 12 residues.

The J gene is TRBJ1-1, the V gene TRBV29-1; D call uncertain. Germline lookup yields CDR1 SQVTM and CDR2 ANQGSEA. The V end was cut by 6 bases, the J end by 11 bases, with 19 bases between. The CDR3 length is 12 residues. The CDR3 nucleotides are TGCAGCGTGACGCTCGGACCCCGATGGGCTTTCTTT. It is translated as CSVTLGPRWAFF.

There are a few counts of this clonotype. The V gene is TRBV6-2 or TRBV6-3, the J gene TRBJ2-7; D call uncertain. The CDR3 consists of 16 residues. Germline CDR1 and CDR2: MNHEY and SVGEGT. Trimming left V 6 bases short and J 2 bases short, with 20 bases between. The CDR3 DNA reads as TGTGCCAGCAGGGCTCCGGGCCCCGCATCGACCTACGAGCAGTACTTC. It yields the protein CASRAPGPASTYEQYF.

This clonotype was seen only a few times. This chain joins TRBV11-2 and TRBJ2-3, with D tentatively TRBD1 or TRBD2 (7 bases each). This CDR3 region has 16 residues. V shed 5 bases and J shed 0 bases, with 15 bases lying between them. Germline CDR1 is SGHAT and CDR2 is FQNNGV. CDR3 amino acids: CASSHRQGGSTDTQYF. The CDR3 coding sequence is TGTGCCAGCAGCCATAGACAGGGAGGGAGCACAGATACGCAGTATTTT.

The J gene is TRBJ2-1, the V gene TRBV6-2 or TRBV6-3; D perhaps matches TRBD2 (6 bases). The end of the DNA fits TRBJ2-7 better, so the J call may be wrong. Germline-derived CDR1 and CDR2 are MNHEY and SVGEGT. CDR3 length equals 16 residues. The CDR3: CASRKSGGSSYNEQYF. The CDR3 DNA reads as TGTGCCAGCAGAAAATCCGGGGGAAGCTCCTACAATGAGCAGTACTTC.

This chain uses TRBV20-1 with TRBJ2-1, with D unclear. With 5 bases removed from V and 4 bases from J, the gap between germline ends came to 6 bases. The CDR3 spans 11 residues. Germline CDR1 DFQATT, CDR2 SNEGSKA (reference sequence). The DNA for the CDR3 is TGCAGTGCTGTGGAGTACAATGAGCAGTTCTTC. This encodes CSAVEYNEQFF.

This rearrangement joins TRBV3-1 to TRBJ2-3, with unresolved D. CDR1 and CDR2 from the germline V gene are LGHDT and YNNKEL (reference sequence). The CDR3 is 12 residues long. Trimming removed 3 bases at V and 5 bases at J, with 6 bases between. The CDR3 loop is CASSHWGDTQYF. CDR3 DNA: TGTGCCAGCAGCCATTGGGGAGATACGCAGTATTTT.

The chain joins TRBV7-9 to TRBJ1-1; D unresolved. The CDR3 extends over 11 amino acids. Looked up from germline, CDR1 is SEHNR and CDR2 is FQNEAQ (reference sequence). The ends were cut back, 3 bases at V and 7 bases at J, with 6 bases in the middle. The CDR3 sequence: CASSFKVEAFF. The CDR3, as DNA: TGTGCCAGCAGCTTCAAGGTTGAAGCTTTCTTT.

The V gene is TRBV28, the J gene TRBJ2-7; 8 nucleotides match TRBD1. The junction had 1 base not matched to a gene; V was cut back by 5 bases and J by 4 bases. Germline values: CDR1 MDHEN, CDR2 SYDVKM. This CDR3 contains 12 residues. CDR3 bases: TGTGCCAGCAGTCAGGGGGCTTACGAGCAGTACTTC. Protein: CASSQGAYEQYF.

The V gene is TRBV20-1, the J gene TRBJ2-7; perhaps D is TRBD1 or TRBD2 (5 bases each). The length of the CDR3 is 14 residues. Germline loops: CDR1 DFQATT, CDR2 SNEGSKA (reference sequence). V lost 5 bases and J lost 1, with 15 bases in between. The CDR3 region has the DNA TGCAGTGCTGTCCAGGGACCGCTTTCCTACGAGCAGTACTTC. Its protein is CSAVQGPLSYEQYF.

This chain uses TRBV3-1 with TRBJ2-3; D uncertain. CDR1 and CDR2 from the germline V gene are LGHDT and YNNKEL (reference sequence). The CDR3 length is 17 residues. V lost 0 bases to trimming and J lost 0 bases, with 13 bases between them. The CDR3 protein is CASSQDPGSASTDTQYF. As DNA, the CDR3 is TGTGCCAGCAGCCAAGATCCTGGGTCAGCTAGCACAGATACGCAGTATTTT.

This clonotype has a handful of counts. This chain joins TRBV7-2 and TRBJ2-3; TRBD1 aligns across 7 bases. V trimming: 4 bases; J trimming: 2 bases; junction bases outside the gene matches: 3. In germline, CDR1 is SGHTA, CDR2 FQGNSA. The CDR3 consists of 14 residues. CDR3 sequence: CASSSTGLTDTQYF. The CDR3 DNA reads TGTGCCAGCAGCTCGACAGGGCTCACAGATACGCAGTATTTT.

The sample holds one count of this clonotype. The CDR3 is CASSPRRVDTQYF. The CDR3 DNA reads TGTGCCAGCAGCCCAAGGAGGGTAGATACGCAGTATTTT. The V call is TRBV27, the J call TRBJ2-3, with D possibly TRBD2 on 6 matching bases. Germline loops: CDR1 MNHEY, CDR2 SMNVEV (reference sequence). The CDR3 has 13 amino acids. V was clipped by 6 bases and J by 5 bases, with 12 bases between them.

Many counts were recorded for this clonotype. The chain recombines TRBV6-6 with TRBJ1-2; D is perhaps TRBD1 (6 bases). Germline CDR1 is MNHNY and CDR2 is SVGAGI (reference sequence). The V gene lost 7 bases and the J gene lost 2 bases, with 20 bases spanning the gap. This CDR3 spans 16 amino acids. CDR3 bases: TGTGCCAGCAACGACAGGCCACAACCCTTCAACTATGGCTACACCTTC. It yields the protein CASNDRPQPFNYGYTF.

The chain couples TRBV7-3 to TRBJ2-1; 9 bases are shared with TRBD1. CDR1 and CDR2 (germline): SGHTA, FQGTGA. The trim removed 5 bases at V and 8 bases at J, leaving 7 bases unmatched. The CDR3 runs 14 residues. CDR3 in amino acids: CASSPGTGWDEQFF. The CDR3 DNA is TGTGCCAGCAGCCCGGGGACAGGGTGGGATGAGCAGTTCTTC.

This clonotype came up a few times. The chain couples TRBV19 to TRBJ2-1, with 9 bases identical to TRBD2. The length of the CDR3 is 14 residues. Germline values: CDR1 LNHDA, CDR2 SQIVND (reference sequence). V dropped 3 bases and J dropped 5; count of bases not matched to a gene: 2. The CDR3 nucleotides read TGTGCCAGTAGTATTAGCGGGAGCCACAATGAGCAGTTCTTC. Translating it yields CASSISGSHNEQFF.

This sequence joins TRBV11-2 and TRBJ1-6, with D possibly being TRBD1 (5 bases). This CDR3 region has 15 residues. V lost 5 bases and J lost 6, with 14 bases in between. In germline, CDR1 is SGHAT, CDR2 FQNNGV. The CDR3 spells CASSPQGRANSPLHF. As DNA, the CDR3 is TGTGCCAGCAGCCCCCAGGGTAGGGCTAATTCACCCCTCCACTTT.

This clonotype was counted a few times. The genes are TRBV6-1 and TRBJ2-5; 12 positions match TRBD1. The better agreement between TRBJ2-7 and the DNA end casts doubt on the J call. This CDR3 region has 17 residues. The germline V gene encodes CDR1 MNHNS and CDR2 SASEGT. The CDR3 region has the DNA TGTGCCAGCAGGTCCGGGACAGGGGGCGGGATGGTCCACGAGCAGTACTTC. This encodes CASRSGTGGGMVHEQYF.

J is TRBJ2-1 and V is TRBV24-1; 7 bases align to TRBD2. Germline loops: CDR1 KGHDR, CDR2 SFDVKD. J was trimmed by 8 bases and V by 0 bases; bases with no gene match: 12. The CDR3 is 17 amino acids. The CDR3 here is CATSDLHGGSAGDEQFF. The CDR3 DNA sequence: TGTGCCACCAGTGATTTGCACGGCGGGAGCGCGGGGGATGAGCAGTTCTTC.

This chain joins TRBV4-3 and TRBJ1-2, with a tentative D call TRBD1 (5 bases). The V and J ends lost 0 bases and 5 bases respectively, with 7 bases between them. The germline V gene encodes CDR1 LGHNA and CDR2 YSLEER. CDR3 size: 13 residues. The CDR3 DNA sequence: TGCGCCAGCAGCCAAGAGGGGGGATATGGCTACACCTTC. Translating gives CASSQEGGYGYTF.

V is TRBV5-1 and J is TRBJ2-3, with 7 bases aligning to TRBD2. Germline V gene data show CDR1 as SGHRS and CDR2 as YFSETQ. Trimming took 3 bases from V and 6 from J; bases not matched to a gene: 1. The CDR3 has 12 amino acids. CDR3 protein: CASSWEGDTQYF. CDR3 coding DNA: TGCGCCAGCAGCTGGGAGGGGGATACGCAGTATTTT. Using reference TRBV5-1 and TRBJ2-3 for the parts outside the CDR3, the full variable domain is KAGVTQTPRYLIKTRGQQVTLSCSPISGHRSVSWYQQTPGQGLQFLFEYFSETQRNKGNFPGRFSGRQFSNSRSEMNVSTLELGDSALYLCASSWEGDTQYFGPGTRLTVL.